This T cell receptor beta chain appears in the sequencing data of a study of blood T cells in healthy people across ages. On this clonotype itself: What it binds is not known.

Findings and limits, study-wide: Those diversity estimates obtained from one million T cells were thought to be underestimates.

The authors ran a second PCR of about 7 to 12 cycles using a sample-barcoded 5' primer and a J-beta primer mix. Every sample produced at least 2.5 million CDR3-containing paired-end reads. A single record per CDR3 protein comes from TCRdb applying MiXCR to the 5' RACE reads. Of around 1,900,000 distinct CDR3 sequences in the sample, approximately 39% were seen once. Specimen: blood. This TCR was recovered from a human donor in good health.

The CDR3 sequence: CASSRLQGGSTGWSEQFF. The DNA of the CDR3 is TGCGCCAGCAGCCGACTTCAAGGAGGGAGTACGGGTTGGTCTGAGCAGTTCTTC. The chain uses TRBV4-1 and TRBJ2-1, with a tentative D call TRBD2 (6 bases). CDR1 MGHRA and CDR2 YSYEKL come from the germline V gene. The CDR3 has 18 residues. Trimming took 4 bases from V and 9 from J, leaving 28 bases between them.